This note documents a single T cell receptor (beta chain) sequence. Original processing methods: Amplifying reference gene primers gave estimates of nucleated cell counts. Some clones are missing from TCRdb's copy, which holds only in-frame ones; the method was immunoSEQ multiplex PCR. From that table come the V and J calls and clone size; the DNA was used to work out D and trimming. The data contain 300,000 to 400,000 clones, around 91% of them seen just once; the ten biggest clones take up around 3.5%. V lost 4 bases, J lost 2 bases, and 13 bases lay in between. The germline V gene encodes CDR1 MNHEY and CDR2 SVGEGT. The CDR3 sequence is 15 residues long. This sample was included in a study of blood T cell repertoires in COVID-19. Study-level background: Collection of acute and convalescent COVID-19 samples took place in the United States, Italy and Spain. From T cells, B-cell-depleted T cells, or PBMCs came the material, which was cDNA or gDNA.

The sample taken for sequencing was peripheral blood. The sequence derives from a woman younger than 35 who had recovered from COVID-19. The rearrangement joins TRBV6-2 or TRBV6-3 to TRBJ2-3, with a weak D call TRBD2 (5 bases). CDR3 sequence: CASSSPAVFTDTQYF. CDR3 bases: TGTGCCAGCAGTTCTCCAGCGGTTTTCACAGATACGCAGTATTTT.